The clone carrying this TCR beta chain appeared many times. Its antigen is as yet unknown. Each TCR transcript was tagged with a 10-nucleotide random UMI during 5'RACE. TCRdb reprocessed the 5' RACE reads with MiXCR, giving one entry per CDR3 protein. The repertoire holds around 40,000 distinct CDR3 sequences, 9.5% to 15% seen once, with 1.3% in the top ten. These data originate in a study of neurological immune-mediated disorders. The study, taken as a whole, reports: Whereas HTLV-1-associated myelopathy showed the most TCR clonal expansion, multiple sclerosis showed the least, with levels below those of healthy controls.

Specimen: PBMCs. The source is a female donor in good health.

The CDR3 DNA reads as TGTGCCAGCAGCGCAGGACAGGAGTTCGGGGATCAGCCCCAGCATTTT. Its translation: CASSAGQEFGDQPQHF. The chain joins TRBV2 to TRBJ1-5, with TRBD1 matching over 7 bases. The J segment lost 5 bases and the V segment lost 6 bases, leaving 13 bases of the junction unmatched. CDR1 and CDR2 from the germline V gene are SNHLY and FYNNEI. The CDR3 has 16 residues.